Below, 20 T cell receptor beta chains from the same sample are listed, as sequenced in a study of blood T cell repertoires in COVID-19. The repertoire was sequenced with immunoSEQ multiplex PCR; TCRdb's copy has only in-frame clones and lacks some. This table has about 200,000 clones, roughly 90% appearing once. The material sequenced was PBMCs or T cells enriched from blood (not recorded which). The receptor set was obtained from a woman aged 30 to 39 with acute COVID-19.

The CDR3 loop reads CASSLSTGTGEHEQYF. The CDR3 DNA sequence: TGTGCCAGCAGTTTATCAACCGGGACAGGGGAACACGAGCAGTACTTC. The chain combines TRBV27 with TRBJ2-7, with 10 nucleotides matching TRBD1. CDR3 size: 16 residues. From germline, CDR1 is MNHEY and CDR2 SMNVEV (reference sequence). V was pared by 0 bases and J by 5 bases, with 7 bases of the junction left unmatched.

The genes are TRBV9 and TRBJ2-1; 8 bases map to TRBD2. Trimming at V came to 4 bases and at J to 0 bases, leaving 6 bases not matched to a gene. The CDR3 consists of 16 residues. CDR1 and CDR2 (germline): SGDLS, YYNGEE. The CDR3 protein is CASSSRGAHSYNEQFF. DNA of the CDR3: TGTGCCAGCAGCTCGCGGGGGGCCCACTCCTACAATGAGCAGTTCTTC.

The CDR3 nucleotides read TGTGCCAGCAGTACAGGGGGCGTTGAAAAACTGTTTTTT. The encoded protein is CASSTGGVEKLFF. The J gene is TRBJ1-4, the V gene TRBV27; 9 positions agree with TRBD1. Germline V gene data show CDR1 as MNHEY and CDR2 as SMNVEV (reference sequence). Losses at the gene ends were 5 bases for V and 7 bases for J; bases not matched to a gene: 2. The CDR3 is 13 residues long.

The chain couples TRBV29-1 to TRBJ1-2, with TRBD1 matching 7 bases. CDR1 is SQVTM and CDR2 is ANQGSEA in the germline V gene. Losses at the gene ends were 3 bases for V and 7 bases for J; bases not matched to a gene: 8. The CDR3 consists of 13 residues. The CDR3 loop reads CSVDPDRASGYTF. Written as DNA, the CDR3 is TGCAGCGTTGACCCCGACAGGGCATCTGGCTACACCTTC.

The chain joins TRBV19 to TRBJ1-1; D is undetermined. Trimming removed 4 bases at V and 3 bases at J, with 9 bases between. The CDR3 contains 13 residues. Per germline, CDR1 LNHDA and CDR2 SQIVND (reference sequence). The DNA of the CDR3 is TGTGCCAGTAGTACCCGCGGCGACACTGAAGCTTTCTTT. Its translation: CASSTRGDTEAFF.

V usage is TRBV7-9 and J usage is TRBJ1-5; D not certain. The CDR3 runs 12 residues. Trimming removed 5 bases from V and 4 bases from J, with 6 bases in between. CDR1 is SEHNR, CDR2 FQNEAQ, per germline (reference sequence). The CDR3 sequence is CASSILNQPQHF. The DNA for the CDR3 is TGTGCCAGCAGCATCCTTAATCAGCCCCAGCATTTT.

The rearrangement links TRBV15 to TRBJ2-1, with a tentative D call TRBD2 (5 bases). The germline CDR1 and CDR2 sequences are LNHNV and YYDKDF (reference sequence). The CDR3 totals 15 residues. The V and J ends lost 0 bases and 5 bases respectively, with 11 bases between them. The CDR3 protein is CATSRDPSGHNEQFF. DNA of the CDR3: TGTGCCACCAGCAGAGATCCCAGCGGACACAATGAGCAGTTCTTC.

The rearrangement links TRBV11-2 to TRBJ1-1; D might be TRBD1 (5 bases). The germline gives CDR1 SGHAT, CDR2 FQNNGV. Trimming removed 5 bases from V and 8 bases from J, with 12 bases in between. CDR3 length equals 12 residues. This CDR3 reads CASSPGQFEAFF. The CDR3 DNA reads as TGTGCCAGCAGCCCTGGACAATTCGAAGCTTTCTTT.

The chain joins TRBV2 to TRBJ1-5, with TRBD1 as a possible D gene (5 bases). Trimming took off 2 bases at V and 4 bases at J, with 12 bases between the two ends. In germline, CDR1 is SNHLY, CDR2 FYNNEI. The CDR3 is 15 residues long. CDR3 DNA: TGTGCCAGCAGTGAACCGGCCACAGGAAATCAGCCCCAGCATTTT. Amino acids: CASSEPATGNQPQHF.

V is TRBV28 and J is TRBJ1-5; 8 nucleotides line up with TRBD1. V was pared by 2 bases and J by 7 bases, with 7 bases of the junction left unmatched. Germline lookup yields CDR1 MDHEN and CDR2 SYDVKM. The CDR3 is 15 amino acids. The DNA for the CDR3 is TGTGCCAGCAGTTTAATCGGGACAGGTATACAGCCCCAGCATTTT. Its translation: CASSLIGTGIQPQHF.

V usage is TRBV7-8 and J usage is TRBJ1-1, with unresolved D. The V end lost 1 base, the J end lost 1 base, and 7 bases lay between the germline ends. This CDR3 contains 14 residues. The germline gives CDR1 SGHVS, CDR2 FQNEAQ. This CDR3 is CASSLVAGNTEAFF. The CDR3 nucleotides read TGTGCCAGCAGCTTAGTGGCGGGGAACACTGAAGCTTTCTTT.

The V and J genes are TRBV4-1 and TRBJ1-5; D might be TRBD1 (5 bases). In germline, CDR1 is MGHRA, CDR2 YSYEKL. The CDR3 is 21 residues long. Trimming left V 1 base short and J 2 bases short, with 27 bases between. The CDR3 DNA sequence: TGCGCCAGCAGCCAAGCTAGTCTGCGGGACTCGATAAGAATTGGCAATCAGCCCCAGCATTTT. It specifies CASSQASLRDSIRIGNQPQHF.

The rearrangement joins TRBV24-1 to TRBJ2-3, with a possible D match to TRBD2 (6 bases). The germline V gene encodes CDR1 KGHDR and CDR2 SFDVKD. This CDR3 is built from 11 residues. Trimming removed 7 bases at V and 5 bases at J, with 6 bases between. Here the CDR3 reads CATRGGDTQYF. The CDR3 region has the DNA TGTGCCACCAGGGGGGGAGATACGCAGTATTTT.

The rearrangement links TRBV18 to TRBJ1-1; D is unclear. Deletions cut 1 base from V and 5 bases from J, with 5 bases between. The germline V gene encodes CDR1 KGHSH and CDR2 LQKENI. The CDR3 covers 12 residues. The CDR3 nucleotides read TGTGCCAGCTCACCACAGCTGACTGAAGCTTTCTTT. Translated, it gives CASSPQLTEAFF.

This clone was seen a single time. This rearrangement joins TRBV5-1 to TRBJ2-5; D perhaps matches TRBD1 (6 bases). Per the germline V gene, CDR1 is SGHRS and CDR2 is YFSETQ. There are 15 residues in the CDR3. V gave up 2 bases and J gave up 2 bases, with 13 bases separating them. The CDR3 DNA follows: TGCGCCAGCAGCTTTCGGACAGAATCGCAAGAGACCCAGTACTTC. It is translated as CASSFRTESQETQYF.

This chain uses TRBV7-8 with TRBJ1-4; possibly TRBD1 for D (5 bases). Between the trimmed V and J ends, which lost 2 bases and 1 base, there was a span of 17 bases. Per the germline V gene, CDR1 is SGHVS and CDR2 is FQNEAQ. This CDR3 is built from 18 residues. CDR3 in amino acids: CASSLKRGLGVTNEKLFF. CDR3 in DNA: TGTGCCAGCAGCTTAAAGCGGGGACTGGGGGTAACTAATGAAAAACTGTTTTTT.

In its sample, this clone was seen a few times. The V and J genes are TRBV11-2 and TRBJ2-1, with D possibly being TRBD1 (6 bases). CDR1 is SGHAT and CDR2 is FQNNGV in the germline V gene. The CDR3 spans 16 residues. With 1 base removed from V and 2 bases from J, the gap between germline ends came to 12 bases. The CDR3 loop reads CASSLAGVGTYNEQFF. The CDR3 DNA reads as TGTGCCAGCAGCTTAGCAGGGGTTGGGACCTACAATGAGCAGTTCTTC.

The chain carries TRBV30 and TRBJ1-5, with TRBD1 matching over 7 bases. The V and J ends lost 5 bases and 7 bases, in that order; junction bases with no gene match: 8. This CDR3 region has 13 residues. Looked up from germline, CDR1 is GTSNPN and CDR2 is SVGIG (reference sequence). The CDR3 region has the DNA TGTGCCTGGGGGGGACAGCAGGGGCAGCCCCAGCATTTT. The encoded protein is CAWGGQQGQPQHF. Filled out from reference TRBV30 and TRBJ1-5, the complete variable domain reads SQTIHQWPATLVQPVGSPLSLECTVEGTSNPNLYWYRQAAGRGLQLLFYSVGIGQISSEVPQNLSASRPQDRQFILSSKKLLLSDSGFYLCAWGGQQGQPQHFGDGTRLSIL.

The chain employs TRBV5-8 and TRBJ2-2; D might be TRBD1 (5 bases). This CDR3 is built from 16 residues. With 7 bases removed from V and 5 bases from J, the gap between germline ends came to 21 bases. Germline V gives CDR1 SGHTS, CDR2 YDEGEE. The CDR3, as DNA: TGTGCCAGCCTAGTCTGGGGCGTCGGTGGAACCGGGGAGCTGTTTTTT. It specifies CASLVWGVGGTGELFF.

In this sample, this clone turned up a few times. V is TRBV9 and J is TRBJ1-1, with D perhaps matching TRBD1 (6 bases). The germline gives CDR1 SGDLS, CDR2 YYNGEE. V shed 4 bases and J shed 3 bases, with 19 bases lying between them. CDR3 length: 16 amino acids. The DNA of the CDR3 is TGTGCCAGCAGCCCGGGGGGGCGGCGGTGGGACACTGAAGCTTTCTTT. Translated: CASSPGGRRWDTEAFF.